The 30 T cell receptor beta chains below all came from one sample that was sequenced in a study of CD8+CD57+ T cells in acquired aplastic anemia. In patients chosen for sequencing, flow cytometry had shown CD8+CD57+ cell expansion. Using genomic DNA as the template, TCR beta VDJ and CDR3 profiling was carried out. TCRdb reprocessed the reads with MiXCR, giving one entry per CDR3 protein. The sample consists of a few hundred thousand distinct CDR3 sequences, roughly 82% of them appearing once. Sequenced sample: sorted CD4+, CD8+, or CD8+CD57+ T cells (not recorded which) from PBMCs. These receptors were taken from a human donor with aplastic anemia.

About this clonotype itself: The conserved final phenylalanine or tryptophan is absent from the CDR3, which likely points to a read error. It is unclear where the CDR3 begins or ends on the DNA, so no DNA is shown, and the CDR3 is as TCRdb lists it. The CDR3 is CASGDGVTGTQYFGL. This chain joins TRBV2 and TRBJ1-5; TRBD1, the table's D call, lacks a check against the DNA. The CDR3 extends over 15 residues, inclusive of both ends. Germline V gives CDR1 SNHLY, CDR2 FYNNEI.

This clonotype was detected once. The gene calls are TRBV13 and TRBJ2-1; D ambiguous. Looked up from germline, CDR1 is PRHDT and CDR2 is FYEKMQ (reference sequence). V dropped 5 bases and J dropped 8 bases, with 13 bases sitting between them. The CDR3 has 13 amino acids. CDR3 DNA sequence: TGTGCCAGCAGCAAGAAGCCCCGGGATGAGCAGTTCTTC. Translating gives CASSKKPRDEQFF.

This clonotype was counted at least ten times. Given a much more abundant clone one base away, this may be a read error. The chain combines TRBV5-8 with TRBJ2-1, with 8 bases lining up with TRBD2. CDR3 length: 16 amino acids. CDR1 and CDR2 (germline): SGHTS, YDEGEE. J was trimmed by 8 bases and V by 2 bases; bases with no gene match: 12. CDR3 amino acids: CASSFNSGGGSDEQFF. The CDR3 bases are TGTGCCAGCAGCTTTAATAGCGGCGGGGGGAGCGATGAGCAGTTCTTC.

CDR3 sequence (DNA): TGTGCCAGCAGCTTACCGGGGGGTCCCGATACGCAGTATTACTTC. Protein sequence: CASSLPGGPDTQYYF. The genes are TRBV7-2 and TRBJ2-7; 7 nucleotides line up with TRBD2. The CDR3 length is 15 residues. The junction had 17 bases not matched to a gene; V was cut back by 2 bases and J by 13 bases. The V gene's germline CDR1 is SGHTA and CDR2 FQGNSA.

This clonotype was detected only a few times. V gene TRBV7-3 combines with J gene TRBJ2-5; 8 bases match TRBD1. Germline V gives CDR1 SGHTA, CDR2 FQGTGA. The CDR3 is made up of 15 amino acids. The trim removed 8 bases at V and 4 bases at J, leaving 12 bases unmatched. Here the CDR3 DNA reads TGTGCCAGCTCAAGACAGGGGACCTGGGGAGAGACCCAGTACTTC. It is translated as CASSRQGTWGETQYF.

The chain is built from TRBV5-1 and TRBJ2-5; no reliable D call. The CDR3 length is 15 residues. Between the trimmed V and J ends, which lost 4 bases and 2 bases, there was a span of 15 bases. Germline lookup yields CDR1 SGHRS and CDR2 YFSETQ. The CDR3 is CASSPQYNEQETQYF. In nucleotides, the CDR3 is TGCGCCAGCAGCCCACAGTACAATGAGCAAGAGACCCAGTACTTC.

This clonotype was picked up a small number of times. One end of the junction does not line up with germline, which may come from a read error. The V and J genes are TRBV2 and TRBJ2-4; D is possibly TRBD2 (7 bases). The CDR3 is 12 residues long. Germline V gene lookup returns CDR1 SNHLY and CDR2 FYNNEI. The CDR3 reads CASGGGGNIKYF. CDR3 DNA: TGTGCCAGCGGGGGAGGGGGGAACATTAAGTACTTC.

The rearrangement uses TRBV28 and TRBJ2-3; D is uncertain. The germline CDR1 and CDR2 sequences are MDHEN and SYDVKM. There are 15 residues in the CDR3. Trimming stripped 5 bases from V and 0 bases from J, with 12 bases between. CDR3 sequence reads: CASSHPGTSTDTQYF. As DNA, the CDR3 is TGTGCCAGCAGTCACCCCGGAACTAGCACAGATACGCAGTATTTT.

V gene TRBV6-1 combines with J gene TRBJ2-3; TRBD2 aligns across 7 bases. The CDR3 covers 14 residues. CDR1 is MNHNS, CDR2 SASEGT, per germline. The V gene end was trimmed by 6 bases and the J gene end by 2 bases; junction bases not matched to a gene: 5. CDR3 loop: CASRPGGNTDTQYF. CDR3 DNA sequence: TGTGCCAGCAGACCCGGGGGGAACACAGATACGCAGTATTTT.

Notes on this clonotype: The conserved phenylalanine or tryptophan normally closing the CDR3 is absent here, so this likely arose from a read error. No DNA is shown, since the ends of the CDR3 on it are uncertain; the CDR3 is the one TCRdb lists. This rearrangement joins TRBV2 to TRBJ2-3; the table's D call, TRBD1, has no DNA check behind it. From germline, CDR1 is SNHLY and CDR2 FYNNEI. The CDR3 comprises 13 residues, both ends counted. CDR3 loop: CASRGGGGANTEA.

The rearrangement uses TRBV9 and TRBJ1-1; possibly TRBD1 for D (6 bases). In germline, CDR1 is SGDLS, CDR2 YYNGEE. The CDR3 contains 14 residues. Deletions cut 5 bases from V and 1 base from J, with 12 bases between. CDR3 in amino acids: CASRVGGANTEAFF. CDR3 coding DNA: TGTGCCAGCAGGGTGGGGGGGGCGAACACTGAAGCTTTCTTT.

About this clonotype itself: One end of the junction does not line up with germline, which may come from a read error. V usage is TRBV7-2 and J usage is TRBJ2-5; D may be TRBD2 (5 bases). CDR1 is SGHTA, CDR2 FQGNSA, per germline. The length of the CDR3 is 14 residues. CDR3 in DNA: TGCGCCAGCAGCCAACAGCGGAAACAGGAGACCCAGTACTTC. This gives the protein CASSQQRKQETQYF.

The rearrangement uses TRBV9 and TRBJ2-7; D perhaps matches TRBD1 (6 bases). Germline V gene data show CDR1 as SGDLS and CDR2 as YYNGEE. Trimming cost V 4 bases and J 1 base, with 24 bases left between them. There are 18 residues in the CDR3. CDR3 DNA sequence: TGTGCCAGCAGCTTTGATTCAGACAGGCCAGCCCTTTCCTACGAGCAGTACGTC. The encoded protein is CASSFDSDRPALSYEQYV.

In the case of this clonotype: It is unclear where the CDR3 begins or ends on the DNA, so no DNA is shown, and the CDR3 is as TCRdb lists it. V gene TRBV7-9 combines with J gene TRBJ1-1. Termini included, the CDR3 measures 15 amino acids. Per germline, CDR1 SEHNR and CDR2 FQNEAQ (reference sequence). The CDR3 spells CASSLVLGELFFGFF.

This chain uses TRBV7-9 with TRBJ2-7, with unresolved D. V lost 1 base, J lost 1 base, and 20 bases lay in between. Germline CDR1 and CDR2: SEHNR and FQNEAQ (reference sequence). The CDR3 totals 18 residues. CDR3 coding DNA: TGTGCCAGCAGCTTAGTTCCCGGCGAGCTGTTTTTTTCCTACGAGCAGTACGTC. Protein product: CASSLVPGELFFSYEQYV.

Concerning this clonotype itself: Because the CDR3's place on the DNA is in doubt, the DNA is left out and the CDR3 is given as listed by TCRdb. The chain joins TRBV9 to TRBJ2-2. The germline V gene encodes CDR1 SGDLS and CDR2 YYNGEE. A total of 16 residues make up the CDR3, ends included. This CDR3 is CASSLENNEQFFELFF.

With respect to this clonotype: A junction boundary mismatches the germline segment, possibly from a read error. This chain uses TRBV7-8 with TRBJ2-1, with 8 bases that match TRBD2. The CDR3 covers 13 residues. CDR1 and CDR2 from the germline V gene are SGHVS and FQNEAQ. Here the CDR3 reads CASSVAGGHEQHF. For the CDR3, the DNA is TGTGCCAGCAGCGTTGCGGGGGGTCATGAGCAGCACTTT.

Worth noting for this clonotype: No conserved phenylalanine or tryptophan ends this CDR3, so it is likely a read error. The DNA is omitted, as the CDR3 cannot be located on it reliably, and the CDR3 follows TCRdb's listing. The chain links TRBV5-4 to TRBJ1-2; TRBD1, as called in the table, went unchecked against the DNA. Counting both end residues, the CDR3 totals 13 amino acids. Germline V gene sequence: CDR1 SGHNT, CDR2 YYREEE (reference sequence). The CDR3 is CASSQGLGGGYAI.

V is TRBV9 and J is TRBJ1-2; no reliable D call. Germline CDR1 is SGDLS and CDR2 is YYNGEE. V lost 0 bases to trimming and J lost 9 bases, with 21 bases between them. The CDR3 spans 16 residues. In DNA form, the CDR3 reads TGTGCCAGCAGCGTAGGGACCGCCCGACATCAGCCTCGCTACACCTTC. Its translation: CASSVGTARHQPRYTF.

The chain has TRBV11-3 and TRBJ2-6, with unresolved D. CDR1 and CDR2 from the germline V gene are SGHNT and YENEEA. V lost 4 bases to trimming and J lost 4 bases, with 14 bases between them. This CDR3 comprises 16 residues. DNA of the CDR3: TGTGCCAGCAGCTACGTGGGCGGCAACGGGGCCAACGTCCTGACTTTC. Encoded protein: CASSYVGGNGANVLTF.

This clonotype was detected only a few times. This rearrangement joins TRBV11-3 to TRBJ2-3; TRBD2 is a possible D gene (5 bases). CDR1 and CDR2 (germline): SGHNT, YENEEA. Trimming left V 0 bases short and J 6 bases short, with 10 bases between. This CDR3 has 14 residues. The CDR3 DNA follows: TGTGCCAGCAGCTTAGAGGGAGAAACCGATACGCAGTATTTT. This encodes CASSLEGETDTQYF.

As for this clonotype: Because it lacks the conserved phenylalanine or tryptophan at the end, this CDR3 is likely a read error. The DNA is left out, because the CDR3 cannot be placed on it with certainty; the CDR3 is given as TCRdb lists it. The chain joins TRBV27 to TRBJ2-7; the table's D call, TRBD1, has no DNA check behind it. Counting both end residues, the CDR3 totals 14 amino acids. Germline V gene sequence: CDR1 MNHEY, CDR2 SMNVEV (reference sequence). CDR3 residues: CAKQRIRSFFDQAP.

The rearrangement links TRBV7-9 to TRBJ2-1, with D possibly called TRBD1 or TRBD2 (6 bases each). Trimming took 5 bases from V and 12 from J, leaving 23 bases between them. Germline V gene lookup returns CDR1 SEHNR and CDR2 FQNEAQ (reference sequence). The CDR3 totals 15 residues. CDR3 nucleotides: TGTGCCAGCAGCCTGGGACTCGAGGGGGGTAGTGTGCAGTTCTTC. Its protein product is CASSLGLEGGSVQFF.

The CDR3 nucleotides read TGTGCCAGCAGCGTTGAGAGAAGCGGGGGGAGCGATGAGCAGTTCTTC. This encodes CASSVERSGGSDEQFF. The J gene is TRBJ2-1, the V gene TRBV9, with 9 bases identical to TRBD2. Trimming at V came to 2 bases and at J to 8 bases, leaving 11 bases not matched to a gene. The CDR3 has 16 residues. Germline V gene lookup returns CDR1 SGDLS and CDR2 YYNGEE.

V and J are TRBV19 and TRBJ1-5; D is possibly TRBD1 (6 bases). Germline assignment: CDR1 LNHDA and CDR2 SQIVND (reference sequence). Trimming stripped 8 bases from V and 3 bases from J, with 14 bases between. CDR3 length: 14 residues. The CDR3 spells CASSNRDNNQPQHF. CDR3 coding DNA: TGTGCCAGTTCCAACCGGGACAACAATCAGCCCCAGCATTTT.

The rearrangement uses TRBV11-3 and TRBJ2-7; 7 positions match TRBD1. From germline, CDR1 is SGHNT and CDR2 YENEEA. V lost 10 bases, J lost 5 bases, and 11 bases stayed unmatched. The CDR3 length is 13 residues. The CDR3: CATSLEGADEQYF. CDR3 sequence (DNA): TGTGCCACCAGTTTAGAGGGGGCAGACGAGCAGTACTTC. The whole variable domain, remainder taken from reference TRBV11-3 and TRBJ2-7, is EAGVVQSPRYKIIEKKQPVAFWCNPISGHNTLYWYLQNLGQGPELLIRYENEEAVDDSQLPKDRFSAERLKGVDSTLKIQPAELGDSAVYLCATSLEGADEQYFGPGTRLTVT.

A remark on this clonotype: Likely a read error: the CDR3 ends without its conserved phenylalanine or tryptophan. The limits of the CDR3 on the DNA are not certain, so only TCRdb's listed CDR3 is given. This chain uses TRBV7-9 with TRBJ2-4. The CDR3 is 12 residues long, counting both termini. Germline CDR1 and CDR2: SEHNR and FQNEAQ (reference sequence). The CDR3 sequence: CASGGAGNIQDT.

The CDR3 is CASSVGVSRKQQYF. CDR3 DNA: TGTGCCAGCAGCGTAGGGGTCTCGAGAAAGCAGCAGTACTTC. The J gene is TRBJ2-5, the V gene TRBV9; D is ambiguous. Germline values: CDR1 SGDLS, CDR2 YYNGEE. V gave up 0 bases and J gave up 11 bases, with 17 bases separating them. This CDR3 spans 14 amino acids.

The chain recombines TRBV4-3 with TRBJ2-3; 11 nucleotides match TRBD2. CDR1 is LGHNA, CDR2 YSLEER, per germline. This CDR3 has 15 amino acids. The V gene end was trimmed by 1 base and the J gene end by 3 bases; junction bases not matched to a gene: 0. The CDR3 protein is CASSQGLAGTDTQYF. The CDR3 nucleotides read TGCGCCAGCAGCCAAGGACTAGCGGGAACAGATACGCAGTATTTT.

The chain recombines TRBV10-1 with TRBJ1-3; no definite D call. The CDR3 is made up of 13 amino acids. V dropped 4 bases and J dropped 0 bases, with 4 bases sitting between them. Germline V gene data show CDR1 as WNHNN and CDR2 as SYGVQD (reference sequence). In DNA, the CDR3 is TGCGCCAGCAGTGTGGGCTCTGGAAACACCATATATTTT. It specifies CASSVGSGNTIYF.